This section outlines one T cell receptor beta chain sequence together with its context. This clone's antigen is unknown. The input lacks base qualities; no much larger clone sits a single base away. This record comes from a study of cytomegalovirus exposure and HLA in healthy donors (dated 2017 in TCRdb). Background on the whole study: According to a later analysis, one platform produced both the roughly 110 validation repertoires and the 670 or so repertoires of the first cohort. The study aimed to test whether cataloging public T cell receptors could reveal signatures of past pathogen exposure. A separate validation cohort of about 110 different subjects was used in addition to the roughly 700-subject first cohort. High-throughput TCR immunosequencing, statistical association of individual TCRs with disease status, and machine learning were combined to predict cytomegalovirus infection status. Results the study describes overall, beyond this receptor: In the study, 150 to 200 TCR beta chains were listed as associated with cytomegalovirus. In a later analysis, TCRs clustered in the first cohort were found to also tend to co-occur in the roughly 130 validation repertoires, with 90% to 95% of cluster scores above 0. While some public TCRs were present in many individuals, most TCR sequences turned up only very rarely across donors. The authors suggested that the approach could potentially be extended to other disease states and immunological phenotypes. In both the original and validation cohorts, the classifier was reported to diagnose cytomegalovirus status with high specificity and sensitivity. A later analysis lacked HLA typing for the validation cohort, so it scored co-occurrence in that cohort across all 120 or so repertoires. In vitro tests confirmed that a few of the cytomegalovirus-associated TCR beta chains recognize cytomegalovirus antigens.

The donors were included in the validation cohort of 120 subjects, a group kept apart from the roughly 680-subject first cohort. Preparation of the library involved the immunoSEQ multiplex PCR assay. In the authors' own workflow: To diagnose cytomegalovirus status from the catalog of TCR beta chain sequences, a statistical classification framework was built. The source is immuneACCESS, and TCRdb retained only in-frame sequences with V and J called. Part of the clones is not carried over; for the studies checked, unresolved V genes explain less than half of this, and the remainder is unexplained. That table gives V, J and clone size, and the DNA gave D and trimming. The sample has roughly 150,000 clones on record, 75% to 90% of them singletons. Around 2.3% of the sample lies in the top ten. Spanning cysteine to phenylalanine, the CDR3 consists of 13 amino acids. The read is trimmed to its CDR3 DNA, 39 bases read in frame from base 1. The junction shows trimming of 0 bases on V and 6 bases on J, plus 8 bases between the germline ends. CDR1 is given as ENHRY and CDR2 as SYGVKD, both from the germline V gene.

The chain employs TRBV10-3 and TRBJ1-2; 5 matching bases give a weak D call of TRBD1. Sequencing was performed on PBMCs. The TCR originated in a woman under 30 in good health and CMV-seronegative. The CDR3 loop reads CAISESFRDGYTF. The DNA sequence is TGTGCCATCAGTGAGTCGTTCAGGGATGGCTACACCTTC.